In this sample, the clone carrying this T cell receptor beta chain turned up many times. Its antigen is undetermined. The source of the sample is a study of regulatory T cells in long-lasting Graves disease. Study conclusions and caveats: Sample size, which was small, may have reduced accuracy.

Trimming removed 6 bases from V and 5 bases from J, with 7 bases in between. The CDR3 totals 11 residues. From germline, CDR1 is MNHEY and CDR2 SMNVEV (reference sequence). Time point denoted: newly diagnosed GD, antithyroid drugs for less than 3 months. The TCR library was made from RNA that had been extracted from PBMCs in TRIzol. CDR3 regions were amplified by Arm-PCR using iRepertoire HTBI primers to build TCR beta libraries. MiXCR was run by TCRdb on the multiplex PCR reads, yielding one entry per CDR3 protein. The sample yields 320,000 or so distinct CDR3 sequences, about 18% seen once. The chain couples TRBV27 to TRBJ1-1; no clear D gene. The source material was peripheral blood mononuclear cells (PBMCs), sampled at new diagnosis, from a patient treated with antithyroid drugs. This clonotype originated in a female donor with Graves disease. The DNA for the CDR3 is TGTGCCAGCAGCTCGGGGACTGAAGCTTTCTTT. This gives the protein CASSSGTEAFF.